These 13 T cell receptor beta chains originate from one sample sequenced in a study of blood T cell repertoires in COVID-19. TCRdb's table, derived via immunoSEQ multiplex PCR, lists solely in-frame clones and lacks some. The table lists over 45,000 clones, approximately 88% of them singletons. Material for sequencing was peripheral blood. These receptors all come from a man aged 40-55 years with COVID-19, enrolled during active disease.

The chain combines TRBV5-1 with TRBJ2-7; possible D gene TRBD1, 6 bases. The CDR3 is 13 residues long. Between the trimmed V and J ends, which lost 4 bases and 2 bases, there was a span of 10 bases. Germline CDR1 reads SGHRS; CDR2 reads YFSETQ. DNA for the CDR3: TGCGCCAGCAGCGAGGGGACACCCTACGAGCAGTACTTC. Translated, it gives CASSEGTPYEQYF.

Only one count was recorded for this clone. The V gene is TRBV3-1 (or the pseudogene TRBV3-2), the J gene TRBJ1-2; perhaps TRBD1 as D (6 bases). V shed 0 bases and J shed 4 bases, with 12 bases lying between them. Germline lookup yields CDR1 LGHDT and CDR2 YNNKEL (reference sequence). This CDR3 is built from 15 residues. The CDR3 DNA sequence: TGTGCCAGCAGCCAAGAAGCGGGACATATCTATGGCTACACCTTC. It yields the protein CASSQEAGHIYGYTF.

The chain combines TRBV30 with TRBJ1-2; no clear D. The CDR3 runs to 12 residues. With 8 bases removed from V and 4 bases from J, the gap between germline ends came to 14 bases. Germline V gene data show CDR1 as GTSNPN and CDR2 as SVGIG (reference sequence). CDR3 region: CAVLEFGYGYTF. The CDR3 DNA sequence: TGTGCCGTCCTGGAGTTCGGCTATGGCTACACCTTC.

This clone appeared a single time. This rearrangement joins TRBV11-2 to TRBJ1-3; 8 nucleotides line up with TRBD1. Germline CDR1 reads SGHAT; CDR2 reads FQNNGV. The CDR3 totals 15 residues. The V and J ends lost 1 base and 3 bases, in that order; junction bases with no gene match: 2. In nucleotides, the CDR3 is TGTGCCAGCAGCTTAGGACAGGGGCTTGGAAACACCATATATTTT. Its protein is CASSLGQGLGNTIYF.

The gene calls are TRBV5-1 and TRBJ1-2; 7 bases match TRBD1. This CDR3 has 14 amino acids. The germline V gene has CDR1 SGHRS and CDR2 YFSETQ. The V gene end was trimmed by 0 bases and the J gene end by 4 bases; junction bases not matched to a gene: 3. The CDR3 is CASSLETGSYGYTF. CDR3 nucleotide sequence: TGCGCCAGCAGCTTGGAGACAGGGAGCTATGGCTACACCTTC.

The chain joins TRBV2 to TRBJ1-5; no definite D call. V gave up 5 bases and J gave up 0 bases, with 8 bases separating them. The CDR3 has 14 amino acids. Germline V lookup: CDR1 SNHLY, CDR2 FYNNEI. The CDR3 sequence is CASSPGDSNQPQHF. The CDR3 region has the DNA TGTGCCAGCAGTCCCGGGGATAGCAATCAGCCCCAGCATTTT.

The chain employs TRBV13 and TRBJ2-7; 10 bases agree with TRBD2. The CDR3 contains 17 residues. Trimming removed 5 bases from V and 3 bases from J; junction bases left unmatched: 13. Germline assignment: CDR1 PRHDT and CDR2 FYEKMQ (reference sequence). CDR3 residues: CASSPRGSGRALYEQYF. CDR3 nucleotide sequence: TGTGCCAGCAGCCCCCGGGGGAGCGGGAGGGCTCTCTACGAGCAGTACTTC.

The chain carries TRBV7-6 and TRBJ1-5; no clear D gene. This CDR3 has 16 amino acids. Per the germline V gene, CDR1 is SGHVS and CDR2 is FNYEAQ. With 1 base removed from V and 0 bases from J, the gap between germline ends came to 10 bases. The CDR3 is CASSLVAGLSNQPQHF. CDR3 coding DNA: TGTGCCAGCAGCTTAGTGGCAGGACTTAGCAATCAGCCCCAGCATTTT. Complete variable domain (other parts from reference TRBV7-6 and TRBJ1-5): GAGVSQSPRYKVTKRGQDVALRCDPISGHVSLYWYRQALGQGPEFLTYFNYEAQQDKSGLPNDRFSAERPEGSISTLTIQRTEQRDSAMYRCASSLVAGLSNQPQHFGDGTRLSIL.

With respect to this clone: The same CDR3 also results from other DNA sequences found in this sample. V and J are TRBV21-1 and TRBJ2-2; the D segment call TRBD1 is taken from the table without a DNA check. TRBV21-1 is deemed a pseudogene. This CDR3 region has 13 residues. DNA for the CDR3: TGTGCCAGGGACAGGGGGAACACCGGGGAGCTGTTTTTT. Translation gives CARDRGNTGELFF.

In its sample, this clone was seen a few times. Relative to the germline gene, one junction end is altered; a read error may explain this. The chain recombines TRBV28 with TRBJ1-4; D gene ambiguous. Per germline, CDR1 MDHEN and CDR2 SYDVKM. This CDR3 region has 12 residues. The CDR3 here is CASSTANEKVFF. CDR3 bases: TGTGCCAGCAGTACAGCAAATGAAAAAGTGTTTTTT.

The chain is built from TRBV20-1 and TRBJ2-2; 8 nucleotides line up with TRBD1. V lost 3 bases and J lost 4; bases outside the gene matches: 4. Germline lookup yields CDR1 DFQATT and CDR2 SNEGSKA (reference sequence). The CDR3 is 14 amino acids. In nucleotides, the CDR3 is TGCAGTGCTAGTTTCACAGGGGGCACCGGGGAGCTGTTTTTT. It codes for CSASFTGGTGELFF.

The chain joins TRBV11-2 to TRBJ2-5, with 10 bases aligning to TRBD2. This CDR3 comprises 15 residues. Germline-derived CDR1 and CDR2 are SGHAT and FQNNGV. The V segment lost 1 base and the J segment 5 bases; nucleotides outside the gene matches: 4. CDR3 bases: TGTGCCAGCAGCTTAGTAACGGGACTAGCGGAGACCCAGTACTTC. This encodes CASSLVTGLAETQYF. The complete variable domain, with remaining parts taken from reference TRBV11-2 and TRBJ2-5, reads EAGVAQSPRYKIIEKRQSVAFWCNPISGHATLYWYQQILGQGPKLLIQFQNNGVVDDSQLPKDRFSAERLKGVDSTLKIQPAKLEDSAVYLCASSLVTGLAETQYFGPGTRLLVL.

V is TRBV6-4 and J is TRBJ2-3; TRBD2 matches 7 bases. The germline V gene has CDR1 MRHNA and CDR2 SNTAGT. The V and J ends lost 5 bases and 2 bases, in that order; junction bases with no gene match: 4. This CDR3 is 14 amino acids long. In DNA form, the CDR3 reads TGTGCCAGCAGTAGCGGGGCCATCACAGATACGCAGTATTTT. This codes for CASSSGAITDTQYF.